The source of this TCR beta chain is a study of Ad26.COV2.S vaccination and SARS-CoV-2 variants. Findings and limits, study-wide: There was reportedly substantial breadth in spike-specific CD8+ and CD4+ T cell responses after vaccination.

Profiled with immunoSEQ multiplex PCR; TCRdb holds only in-frame clones, not every one. The table has over 110,000 clones, roughly 90% seen once. Germline CDR1 reads MDHEN; CDR2 reads SYDVKM. V shed 10 bases, J shed 5 bases, and the junction held 10 bases outside the gene matches. The CDR3 loop spans 14 amino acids. This clone occurred once. The antigen remains undetermined. The V and J genes are TRBV28 and TRBJ2-5; 10 nucleotides match TRBD1. The TCR was taken from a human donor who had recovered from COVID-19. The sample in question was peripheral blood, obtained after recovery from COVID-19. The CDR3 coding sequence is TGTGCCACCGGCGGGACAGGGGCGTGGGAGACCCAGTACTTC. This encodes CATGGTGAWETQYF.